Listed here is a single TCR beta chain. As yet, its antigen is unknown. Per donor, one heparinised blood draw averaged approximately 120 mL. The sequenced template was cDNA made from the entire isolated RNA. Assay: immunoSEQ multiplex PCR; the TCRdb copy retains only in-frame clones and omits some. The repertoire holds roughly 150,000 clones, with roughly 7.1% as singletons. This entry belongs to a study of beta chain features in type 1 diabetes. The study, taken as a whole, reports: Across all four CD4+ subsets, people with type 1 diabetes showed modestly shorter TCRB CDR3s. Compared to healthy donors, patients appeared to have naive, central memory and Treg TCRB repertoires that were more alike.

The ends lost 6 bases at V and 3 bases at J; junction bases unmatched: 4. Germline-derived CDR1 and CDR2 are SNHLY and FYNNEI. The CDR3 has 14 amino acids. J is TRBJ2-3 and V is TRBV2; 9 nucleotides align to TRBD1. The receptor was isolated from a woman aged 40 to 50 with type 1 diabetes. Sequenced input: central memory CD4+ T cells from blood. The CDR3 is CASRRGTGTDTQYF. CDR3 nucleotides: TGTGCCAGCAGGAGGGGGACAGGGACAGATACGCAGTATTTT.